Below are 24 T cell receptor beta chains sequenced from a single sample in a study of blood T cell repertoires in COVID-19. Sequencing was performed with immunoSEQ multiplex PCR; in TCRdb, only in-frame clones are kept and a portion is missing. Of 200,000 to 250,000 clones in the sample, around 84% were seen once. Sample: peripheral blood. All receptors come from a human donor in a cohort sampled during active COVID-19.

In this sample, this clone turned up a few times. The V call is TRBV27, the J call TRBJ2-7; a possible D gene is TRBD1 (5 bases). Per the germline V gene, CDR1 is MNHEY and CDR2 is SMNVEV (reference sequence). The ends were cut back, 4 bases at V and 0 bases at J, with 13 bases in the middle. This CDR3 is built from 15 residues. Here the CDR3 DNA reads TGTGCCAGCAGTTCCCTCGACAGAAACTCCTACGAGCAGTACTTC. This translates into CASSSLDRNSYEQYF.

The rearrangement joins TRBV28 to TRBJ2-3, with 12 positions matching TRBD2. With V trimmed by 4 bases and J by 1 base, 3 bases remained unmatched. Germline-derived CDR1 and CDR2 are MDHEN and SYDVKM. The CDR3 is 16 amino acids. The CDR3 region has the DNA TGTGCCAGCAGTTCGCTAGCGGGGGGGGGCACAGATACGCAGTATTTT. It codes for CASSSLAGGGTDTQYF.

The V and J genes are TRBV10-2 and TRBJ1-5, with D uncertain. This CDR3 is built from 17 residues. V gave up 0 bases and J gave up 2 bases, with 14 bases separating them. Germline CDR1 WSHSY, CDR2 SAAADI. Here the CDR3 reads CASSESTYGMGNQPQHF. The CDR3 DNA sequence: TGCGCCAGCAGTGAGTCGACATACGGCATGGGCAATCAGCCCCAGCATTTT.

The chain has TRBV7-2 and TRBJ2-3, with a weak D call TRBD2 (6 bases). Trimming shortened V by 5 bases and J by 2 bases, and 14 bases separated the two germline ends. The V gene's germline CDR1 is SGHTA and CDR2 FQGNSA. This CDR3 comprises 15 residues. This chain's CDR3 is CASSPPLATTDTQYF. CDR3 in DNA: TGTGCCAGCAGCCCGCCACTAGCTACCACAGATACGCAGTATTTT.

The genes are TRBV5-1 and TRBJ1-6; D is ambiguous. The germline gives CDR1 SGHRS, CDR2 YFSETQ. Trimming took 1 base from V and 8 from J, leaving 10 bases between them. The CDR3 runs 14 residues. The CDR3 spells CASSLSETDSPLHF. The CDR3 DNA sequence: TGCGCCAGCAGCTTGTCGGAGACGGATTCACCCCTCCACTTT.

The rearrangement uses TRBV28 and TRBJ2-7; tentative D call: TRBD1 (6 bases). The CDR3 is made up of 16 amino acids. V was cut by 6 bases and J by 4 bases, with 22 bases left in between. Germline V gives CDR1 MDHEN, CDR2 SYDVKM. CDR3 in amino acids: CASSTQGRGALYEQYF. As DNA, the CDR3 is TGTGCCAGCAGCACCCAGGGCAGGGGAGCTCTGTACGAGCAGTACTTC.

The chain uses TRBV4-3 and TRBJ2-1, with D unresolved. CDR1 and CDR2 (germline): LGHNA, YSLEER. V dropped 2 bases and J dropped 1 base, with 12 bases sitting between them. The CDR3 is 16 residues long. CDR3: CASSQRRSRSYNEQFF. CDR3 coding DNA: TGCGCCAGCAGCCAACGTAGGAGTCGTTCCTACAATGAGCAGTTCTTC.

This chain uses TRBV19 with TRBJ1-1; D may be TRBD1 (6 bases). V lost 4 bases and J 3 bases, leaving 15 bases between the germline ends. The CDR3 covers 15 residues. Germline CDR1 and CDR2: LNHDA and SQIVND (reference sequence). The CDR3 DNA reads TGTGCCAGTAGTAGCCGCGGGGGGCTGGACACTGAAGCTTTCTTT. Protein product: CASSSRGGLDTEAFF.

This sequence joins TRBV9 and TRBJ2-7; D gene uncertain. Germline values: CDR1 SGDLS, CDR2 YYNGEE. V was shortened by 0 bases and J by 2 bases, with 6 bases between the two germline ends. This CDR3 has 13 residues. DNA for the CDR3: TGTGCCAGCAGCGTAGACACTACCTACGAGCAGTACTTC. This gives the protein CASSVDTTYEQYF.

This clone was observed a single time. V is TRBV11-2 and J is TRBJ1-4; D is ambiguous. The V end was cut by 0 bases, the J end by 8 bases, with 4 bases between. CDR3 length: 12 residues. Germline-derived CDR1 and CDR2 are SGHAT and FQNNGV. The CDR3 bases are TGTGCCAGCAGCTTAGATCGGGAAAAACTGTTTTTT. Translated: CASSLDREKLFF.

This chain uses TRBV3-1 (or the pseudogene TRBV3-2) with TRBJ1-2; 8 bases fit TRBD1. Germline V gene sequence: CDR1 LGHDT, CDR2 YNNKEL (reference sequence). The CDR3 covers 14 residues. The V gene end was trimmed by 4 bases and the J gene end by 7 bases; junction bases not matched to a gene: 8. This CDR3 reads CASSPPDRAGGYTF. For the CDR3, the DNA is TGTGCCAGCAGCCCGCCGGACAGGGCGGGTGGCTACACCTTC.

This sequence joins TRBV7-2 and TRBJ2-1; 13 positions match TRBD2. Germline assignment: CDR1 SGHTA and CDR2 FQGNSA. CDR3 length equals 16 residues. The junction had 6 bases not matched to a gene; V was cut back by 3 bases and J by 7 bases. CDR3 DNA sequence: TGTGCCAGCAGCTTCACGGGACTAGCGGGAAAAAATGAGCAGTTCTTC. Its translation: CASSFTGLAGKNEQFF.

This clone appeared a few times. V usage is TRBV4-3 and J usage is TRBJ1-5; no reliable D call. Looked up from germline, CDR1 is LGHNA and CDR2 is YSLEER. Trimming took 1 base from V and 5 from J, leaving 6 bases between them. There are 13 residues in the CDR3. The CDR3: CASSQARDQPQHF. CDR3 nucleotides: TGCGCCAGCAGCCAAGCCCGGGATCAGCCCCAGCATTTT.

In this sample, this clone turned up once. The CDR3 sequence is CASSPLSNEQFF. The CDR3, as DNA: TGTGCCAGCTCACCATTATCCAATGAGCAGTTCTTC. V is TRBV18 and J is TRBJ2-1; D not resolved. The CDR3 is made up of 12 amino acids. Trimming stripped 2 bases from V and 6 bases from J, with 5 bases between. Germline CDR1 is KGHSH and CDR2 is LQKENI.

This clone came up once. The chain is built from TRBV5-1 and TRBJ2-7; possible D gene TRBD2, 5 bases. Trimming took off 2 bases at V and 0 bases at J, with 12 bases between the two ends. CDR3 length: 15 residues. Per the germline V gene, CDR1 is SGHRS and CDR2 is YFSETQ. The CDR3 sequence: CASSFGESGSYEQYF. CDR3 bases: TGCGCCAGCAGCTTCGGGGAGAGTGGCTCCTACGAGCAGTACTTC.

The chain joins TRBV7-6 to TRBJ2-2; D not certain. Trimming pared 4 bases from V and 6 bases from J, leaving 6 bases between. This CDR3 region has 12 residues. Germline CDR1 SGHVS, CDR2 FNYEAQ. Here the CDR3 reads CASSSPAGELFF. The CDR3, as DNA: TGTGCCAGCAGCTCCCCGGCCGGGGAGCTGTTTTTT.

This clone was observed a single time. This rearrangement joins TRBV29-1 to TRBJ1-2; TRBD1 agrees at 11 bases. Germline V gene sequence: CDR1 SQVTM, CDR2 ANQGSEA. The CDR3 runs to 14 residues. V trimming: 5 bases; J trimming: 2 bases; junction bases outside the gene matches: 4. CDR3 DNA: TGCAGCGTTCGGGACAGGGGGTCCAACTATGGCTACACCTTC. Translation: CSVRDRGSNYGYTF.

V usage is TRBV3-1 (or the pseudogene TRBV3-2) and J usage is TRBJ1-3; the D is unclear. Trimming took off 4 bases at V and 0 bases at J, with 13 bases between the two ends. The CDR3 runs 16 residues. From germline, CDR1 is LGHDT and CDR2 YNNKEL (reference sequence). The CDR3 reads CASSPPRGTSGNTIYF. CDR3 bases: TGTGCCAGCAGCCCTCCCCGGGGAACCTCTGGAAACACCATATATTTT.

The chain links TRBV3-1 (or the pseudogene TRBV3-2) to TRBJ2-3, with D unclear. Germline V gene sequence: CDR1 LGHDT, CDR2 YNNKEL (reference sequence). The germline V and J ends were trimmed by 0 bases and 0 bases, with 4 bases remaining between them. This CDR3 is built from 14 residues. The CDR3 sequence is CASSQDLSTDTQYF. The CDR3, as DNA: TGTGCCAGCAGCCAAGACCTGAGCACAGATACGCAGTATTTT.

V gene TRBV7-3 combines with J gene TRBJ2-3; 7 bases match TRBD2. CDR1 and CDR2 from the germline V gene are SGHTA and FQGTGA. The CDR3 contains 15 residues. J was trimmed by 2 bases and V by 6 bases; bases with no gene match: 8. Here the CDR3 DNA reads TGTGCCAGCAGACCTCCCGGGACTAACACAGATACGCAGTATTTT. The encoded protein is CASRPPGTNTDTQYF.

This clone has only a few counts. V is TRBV6-2 or TRBV6-3 and J is TRBJ1-1; no firm D call. This CDR3 is 12 amino acids long. V lost 6 bases, J lost 7 bases, and 12 bases lay in between. Germline V gene lookup returns CDR1 MNHEY and CDR2 SVGEGT. The CDR3 loop is CASSRRHDEAFF. CDR3 bases: TGTGCCAGCAGCCGTCGACACGATGAAGCTTTCTTT.

The chain couples TRBV2 to TRBJ1-3, with TRBD1 matching over 7 bases. Germline V CDR1 and CDR2: SNHLY, FYNNEI. The CDR3 extends over 15 amino acids. The V segment lost 5 bases and the J segment 0 bases; nucleotides outside the gene matches: 4. CDR3 coding DNA: TGTGCCAGCAGTTCGAGGACAGGCTCTGGAAACACCATATATTTT. This translates into CASSSRTGSGNTIYF.

This chain connects TRBV6-4 to TRBJ2-3; 10 bases line up with TRBD2. The CDR3 length is 15 residues. CDR1 and CDR2 from the germline V gene are MRHNA and SNTAGT. J gave up 2 bases and V 6 bases, and 5 bases lay outside the gene matches. In DNA, the CDR3 is TGTGCCAGCAGCCCTAGCGGGGGAATCACAGATACGCAGTATTTT. Amino acids: CASSPSGGITDTQYF.

This chain uses TRBV20-1 with TRBJ2-3, with D unresolved. The V and J ends lost 6 bases and 2 bases respectively, with 3 bases between them. This CDR3 contains 10 residues. Germline assignment: CDR1 DFQATT and CDR2 SNEGSKA (reference sequence). CDR3: CSASTDTQYF. The CDR3 nucleotides are TGCAGTGCCTCCACAGATACGCAGTATTTT.